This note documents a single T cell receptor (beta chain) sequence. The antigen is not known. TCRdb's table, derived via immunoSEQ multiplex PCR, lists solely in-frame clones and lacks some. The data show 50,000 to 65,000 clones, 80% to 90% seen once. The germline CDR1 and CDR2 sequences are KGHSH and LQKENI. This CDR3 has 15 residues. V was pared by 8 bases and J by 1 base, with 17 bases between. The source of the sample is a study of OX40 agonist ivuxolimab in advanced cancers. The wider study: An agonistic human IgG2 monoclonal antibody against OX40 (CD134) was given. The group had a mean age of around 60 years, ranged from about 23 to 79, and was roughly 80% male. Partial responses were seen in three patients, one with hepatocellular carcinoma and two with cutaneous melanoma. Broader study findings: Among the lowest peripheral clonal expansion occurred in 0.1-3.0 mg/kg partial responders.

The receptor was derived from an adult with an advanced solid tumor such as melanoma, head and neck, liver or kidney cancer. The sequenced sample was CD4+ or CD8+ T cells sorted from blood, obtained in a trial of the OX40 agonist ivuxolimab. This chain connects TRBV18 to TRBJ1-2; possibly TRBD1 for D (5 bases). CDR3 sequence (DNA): TGTGCCAGCACCGGCGGGGACTTGAATAACTATGGCTACACCTTC. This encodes CASTGGDLNNYGYTF.